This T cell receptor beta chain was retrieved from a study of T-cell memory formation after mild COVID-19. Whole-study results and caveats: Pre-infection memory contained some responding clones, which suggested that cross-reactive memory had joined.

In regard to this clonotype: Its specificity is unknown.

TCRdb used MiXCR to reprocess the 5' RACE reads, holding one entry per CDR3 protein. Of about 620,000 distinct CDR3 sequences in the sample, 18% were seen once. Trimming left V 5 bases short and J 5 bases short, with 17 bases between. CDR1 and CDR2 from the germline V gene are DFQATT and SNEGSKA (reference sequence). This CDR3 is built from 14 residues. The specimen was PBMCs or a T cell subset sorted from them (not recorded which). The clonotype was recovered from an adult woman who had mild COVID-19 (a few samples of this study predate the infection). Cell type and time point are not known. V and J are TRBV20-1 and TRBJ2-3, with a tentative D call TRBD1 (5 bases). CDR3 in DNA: TGCAGTGCTCGTTCTTCAGGGCGCGGAGATACGCAGTATTTT. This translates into CSARSSGRGDTQYF.